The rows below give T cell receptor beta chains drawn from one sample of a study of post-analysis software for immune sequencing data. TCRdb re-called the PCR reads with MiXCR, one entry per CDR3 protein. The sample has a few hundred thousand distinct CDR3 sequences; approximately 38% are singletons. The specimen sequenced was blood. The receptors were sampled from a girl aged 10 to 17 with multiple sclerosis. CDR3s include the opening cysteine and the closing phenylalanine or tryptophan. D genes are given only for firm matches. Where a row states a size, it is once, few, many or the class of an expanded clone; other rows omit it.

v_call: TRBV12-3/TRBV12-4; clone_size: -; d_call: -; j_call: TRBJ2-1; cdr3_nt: TGTGCCAGCAGCGAGGGGGGCCTGGGGTACAATGAGCAGTTCTTC; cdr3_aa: CASSEGGLGYNEQFF
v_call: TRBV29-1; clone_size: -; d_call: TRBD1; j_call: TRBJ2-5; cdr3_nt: TGCAGCGGTCGACAGGGGGCTAACGGAGAGACCCAGTACTTC; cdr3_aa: CSGRQGANGETQYF
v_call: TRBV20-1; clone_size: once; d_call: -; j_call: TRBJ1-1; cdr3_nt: TGCAGTGCTAATGGAGAAAGCGGAGCTTTCTTT; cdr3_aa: CSANGESGAFF
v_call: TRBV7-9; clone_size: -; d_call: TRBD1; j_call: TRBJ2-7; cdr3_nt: TGTGCCAGCAGCCGGGACAGCCTCTACGAGCAGTACTTC; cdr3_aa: CASSRDSLYEQYF
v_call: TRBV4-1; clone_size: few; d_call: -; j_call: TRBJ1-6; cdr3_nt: TGCGCCAGCAGCCACTGGGGGCCTAATTCACCCCTCCACTTT; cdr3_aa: CASSHWGPNSPLHF
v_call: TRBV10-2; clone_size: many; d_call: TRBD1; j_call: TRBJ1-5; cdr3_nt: TGCGCCAGCAGTCCACAGGGGTATAGCAATCAGCCCCAGCATTTT; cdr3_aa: CASSPQGYSNQPQHF
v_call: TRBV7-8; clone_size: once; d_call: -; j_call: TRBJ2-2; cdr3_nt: TGTGCCAGCAGCTTAATTGGGCTCACGAACACCGGGGAGCTGTTTTTT; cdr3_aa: CASSLIGLTNTGELFF
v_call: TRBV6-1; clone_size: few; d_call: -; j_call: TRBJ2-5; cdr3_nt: TGTGCCAGCCGAACGAGCCTCGGGGCAGCCGTACAAGAGACCCAGTACTTC; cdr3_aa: CASRTSLGAAVQETQYF
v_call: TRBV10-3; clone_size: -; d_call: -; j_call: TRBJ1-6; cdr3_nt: TGTGCCATCAGTGAGTCGAGCCCCCCCGATTCACCCCTCCACTTT; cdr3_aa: CAISESSPPDSPLHF
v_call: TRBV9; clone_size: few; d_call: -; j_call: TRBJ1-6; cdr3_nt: TGTGCCAGCAGCGCCAGAAGGGATTCGCCCCTCCACTTT; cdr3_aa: CASSARRDSPLHF
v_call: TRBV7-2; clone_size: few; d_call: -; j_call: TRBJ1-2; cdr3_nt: TGTGCCAGCAGCTTAAAATGGGACACTGTGAACTATGGCTACACCTTC; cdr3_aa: CASSLKWDTVNYGYTF
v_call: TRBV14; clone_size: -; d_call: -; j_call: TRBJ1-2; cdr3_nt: TGTGCCAGCAGTTATTCCGGAGCTTCCTCTCCCGCCTATGGCTACACCTTC; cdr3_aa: CASSYSGASSPAYGYTF
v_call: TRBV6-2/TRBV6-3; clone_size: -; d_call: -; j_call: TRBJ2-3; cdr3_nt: TGTGCCAGCAGTAACATTAGGACCCACTTCGAGTATTTT; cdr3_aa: CASSNIRTHFEYF
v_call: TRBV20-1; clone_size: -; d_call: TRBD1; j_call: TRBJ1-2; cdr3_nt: TGCAGTGCTACAGGGGGTAGAAACTATGGCTACACCTTC; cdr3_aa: CSATGGRNYGYTF
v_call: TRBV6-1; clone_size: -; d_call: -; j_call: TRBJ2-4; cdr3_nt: TGTGCCACCCAGGACGAAGCCAAAAACATTCAGTACTTC; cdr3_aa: CATQDEAKNIQYF
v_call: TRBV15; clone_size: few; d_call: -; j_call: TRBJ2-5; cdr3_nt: TGTGCCACCAGCAGAGTGGGGGTGGAGACCCAGTACTTC; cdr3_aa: CATSRVGVETQYF
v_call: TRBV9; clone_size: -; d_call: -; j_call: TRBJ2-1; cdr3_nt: TGTACCAGCAGCGTAGATAGCGGCGCCTACAATAAGCAGTTCTTC; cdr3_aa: CTSSVDSGAYNKQFF
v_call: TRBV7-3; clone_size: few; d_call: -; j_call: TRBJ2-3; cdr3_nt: TGTGCCAGCAGCTTAATGGGGCCGACAGATACGCAGTATTTT; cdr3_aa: CASSLMGPTDTQYF
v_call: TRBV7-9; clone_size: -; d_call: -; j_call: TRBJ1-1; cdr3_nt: TGTGCCAGCAGCCGGGACTGGGGAGCTTTCTTT; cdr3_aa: CASSRDWGAFF
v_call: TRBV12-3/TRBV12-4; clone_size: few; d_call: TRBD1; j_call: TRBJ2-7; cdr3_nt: TGTGCCAGCAGTTTAATGGAGACAGGGGACGAGCAGTACTTC; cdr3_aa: CASSLMETGDEQYF
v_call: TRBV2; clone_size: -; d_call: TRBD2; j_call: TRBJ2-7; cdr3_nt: TGTGCCAGCATATTACTAGCGGCGGCGGGCGAGCAGTACTTC; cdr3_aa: CASILLAAAGEQYF
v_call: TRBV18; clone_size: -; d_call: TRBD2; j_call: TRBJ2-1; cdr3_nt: TGTGCCAGCTCACGAACCCATCTAGCGGGGGTTAGAAATGAGCAGTTCTTC; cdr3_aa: CASSRTHLAGVRNEQFF
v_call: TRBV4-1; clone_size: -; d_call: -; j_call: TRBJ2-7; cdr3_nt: TGCGCCAGCAGCCCCGGGGACGGCGCCTACGAGCAGTACTTC; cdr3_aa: CASSPGDGAYEQYF
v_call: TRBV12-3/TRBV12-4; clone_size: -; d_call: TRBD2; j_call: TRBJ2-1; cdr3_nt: TGTGCCAGCAGTTCTCCTTGGGGGGGGGATTACAATGAGCAGTTCTTC; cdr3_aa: CASSSPWGGDYNEQFF
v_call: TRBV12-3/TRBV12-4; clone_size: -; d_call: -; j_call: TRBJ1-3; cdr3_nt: TGTGCCAGCAGGGTTAAGGGGATCGGAAACACCATATATTTT; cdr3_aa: CASRVKGIGNTIYF
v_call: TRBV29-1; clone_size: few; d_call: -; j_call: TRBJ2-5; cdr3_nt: TGCAGCGCCGAGAAAATCGGCCAAGAGACCCAGTACTTC; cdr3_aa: CSAEKIGQETQYF
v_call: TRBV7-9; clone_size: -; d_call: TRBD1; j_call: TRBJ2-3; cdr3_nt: TGTGCCAGCAGCTCTCGACCGGGACAGGGGACTTCTAGCACAGATACGCAGTATTTT; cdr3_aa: CASSSRPGQGTSSTDTQYF
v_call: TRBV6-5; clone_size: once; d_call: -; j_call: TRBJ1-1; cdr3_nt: TGTGCCAGCAGAACGGACGCCCCGGGAGCCCTAACTGAAGCTTTCTTT; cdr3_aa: CASRTDAPGALTEAFF
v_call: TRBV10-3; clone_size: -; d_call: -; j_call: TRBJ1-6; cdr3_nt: TGTGCCATCGGAATACAGAATTCACCCCTCCACTTT; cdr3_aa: CAIGIQNSPLHF
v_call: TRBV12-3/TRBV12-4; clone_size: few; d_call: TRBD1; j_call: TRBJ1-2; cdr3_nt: TGTGCCAGCGCTCAGGGACAGGGTTTGTATGGCTACACCTTC; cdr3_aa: CASAQGQGLYGYTF
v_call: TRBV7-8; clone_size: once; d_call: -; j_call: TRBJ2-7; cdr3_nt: TGTGCCAGCACCGTAGACAGGCCCCCTGACGAGCAGTACTTC; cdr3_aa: CASTVDRPPDEQYF
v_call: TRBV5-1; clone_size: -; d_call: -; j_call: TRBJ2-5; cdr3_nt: TGCGCCAGCAGCCTGACGGCAGACCAAGAGACCCAGTACTTC; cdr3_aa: CASSLTADQETQYF